These 23 T cell receptor beta chains came from one sample sequenced in a study of blood T cell repertoires in COVID-19. TCRdb's copy holds only in-frame clones and misses some; the assay was immunoSEQ multiplex PCR. The sample shows 200,000 to 250,000 clones, around 88% of them seen only once. The sequenced sample was peripheral blood. The receptors originated from a woman aged 25-40 years who had recovered from COVID-19.

The J gene is TRBJ2-2, the V gene TRBV9; 7 bases match TRBD2. Germline trimming cut 0 bases from V and 6 bases from J; bases unmatched to any gene: 8. The CDR3 extends over 16 amino acids. Germline V gene sequence: CDR1 SGDLS, CDR2 YYNGEE. CDR3 sequence: CASSVGSGVGSGELFF. The CDR3 DNA sequence: TGTGCCAGCAGCGTAGGAAGCGGGGTAGGGTCCGGGGAGCTGTTTTTT.

V and J are TRBV2 and TRBJ2-1; the match to TRBD2 covers 10 bases. Trimming removed 2 bases from V and 8 bases from J; junction bases left unmatched: 9. Germline V lookup: CDR1 SNHLY, CDR2 FYNNEI. The CDR3 covers 16 residues. The CDR3 sequence: CASSEYSGLAGDEQFF. For the CDR3, the DNA is TGTGCCAGCAGTGAATATTCCGGCCTAGCGGGGGATGAGCAGTTCTTC.

The chain employs TRBV4-1 and TRBJ1-2; 8 bases fit TRBD1. The V gene's germline CDR1 is MGHRA and CDR2 YSYEKL. The CDR3 runs 17 residues. Trimming removed 0 bases from V and 6 bases from J; junction bases left unmatched: 12. The CDR3 nucleotides read TGCGCCAGCAGCCAAGACTACAGGGGGTCACGTATCGATGGCTACACCTTC. Translating gives CASSQDYRGSRIDGYTF.

The chain links TRBV13 to TRBJ1-1; D gene ambiguous. The germline CDR1 and CDR2 sequences are PRHDT and FYEKMQ (reference sequence). CDR3 length: 17 residues. With 2 bases removed from V and 2 bases from J, the gap between germline ends came to 18 bases. The CDR3, as DNA: TGTGCCAGCAGCTTATCCTACCCCCATCGCACCAACACTGAAGCTTTCTTT. Protein: CASSLSYPHRTNTEAFF.

This sequence joins TRBV5-6 and TRBJ1-1; D possibly corresponds to TRBD1 (5 bases). V was clipped by 2 bases and J by 4 bases, with 9 bases between them. This CDR3 is built from 13 residues. Germline CDR1 reads SGHDT; CDR2 reads YYEEEE. The CDR3 region has the DNA TGTGCCAGCAGCTTAGGCGGGGCCACTGAAGCTTTCTTT. As protein: CASSLGGATEAFF.

V gene TRBV5-1 combines with J gene TRBJ2-5; 7 nucleotides agree with TRBD2. From germline, CDR1 is SGHRS and CDR2 YFSETQ. The J segment lost 1 base and the V segment lost 3 bases, leaving 3 bases of the junction unmatched. The CDR3 length is 14 residues. The CDR3 spells CASSSGLSQETQYF. The CDR3 nucleotides are TGCGCCAGCAGCTCGGGACTAAGCCAAGAGACCCAGTACTTC. Using reference TRBV5-1 and TRBJ2-5 for the parts outside the CDR3, the full variable domain is KAGVTQTPRYLIKTRGQQVTLSCSPISGHRSVSWYQQTPGQGLQFLFEYFSETQRNKGNFPGRFSGRQFSNSRSEMNVSTLELGDSALYLCASSSGLSQETQYFGPGTRLLVL.

The chain's CDR3 is CAVTDRAQETQYF. In DNA, the CDR3 is TGTGCCGTGACGGACAGGGCCCAAGAGACCCAGTACTTC. This chain links TRBV10-3 with TRBJ2-5, with 8 bases identical to TRBD1. V was pared by 11 bases and J by 1 base, with 6 bases of the junction left unmatched. The CDR3 totals 13 residues. Germline CDR1 and CDR2: ENHRY and SYGVKD.

The sample holds a few counts of this clone. The chain links TRBV5-1 to TRBJ2-3; no clear D. V lost 4 bases, J lost 0 bases, and 15 bases lay in between. The germline gives CDR1 SGHRS, CDR2 YFSETQ. This CDR3 region has 16 residues. CDR3 bases: TGCGCCAGCAGCCACGGCGGAGTTTCTAGCACAGATACGCAGTATTTT. Amino acids: CASSHGGVSSTDTQYF. Based on the CDR3 plus reference TRBV5-1 and TRBJ2-3, the full variable domain is KAGVTQTPRYLIKTRGQQVTLSCSPISGHRSVSWYQQTPGQGLQFLFEYFSETQRNKGNFPGRFSGRQFSNSRSEMNVSTLELGDSALYLCASSHGGVSSTDTQYFGPGTRLTVL.

J is TRBJ2-1 and V is TRBV5-1, with D unclear. The CDR3 runs 15 residues. Looked up from germline, CDR1 is SGHRS and CDR2 is YFSETQ. V dropped 2 bases and J dropped 5 bases, with 14 bases sitting between them. The CDR3 protein is CASSLGPRGDNEQFF. In nucleotides, the CDR3 is TGCGCCAGCAGCTTAGGCCCACGCGGTGACAATGAGCAGTTCTTC. Supplemented by reference TRBV5-1 and TRBJ2-1, the full variable domain reads KAGVTQTPRYLIKTRGQQVTLSCSPISGHRSVSWYQQTPGQGLQFLFEYFSETQRNKGNFPGRFSGRQFSNSRSEMNVSTLELGDSALYLCASSLGPRGDNEQFFGPGTRLTVL.

This rearrangement joins TRBV19 to TRBJ1-1; no firm D call. The CDR3 spans 14 residues. Looked up from germline, CDR1 is LNHDA and CDR2 is SQIVND (reference sequence). The V gene lost 3 bases and the J gene lost 1 base, with 9 bases spanning the gap. CDR3 nucleotides: TGTGCCAGTAGTATGAACAGAGAGAACACTGAAGCTTTCTTT. Its translation is CASSMNRENTEAFF.

This CDR3 reads CASSPGQNNSPLHF. CDR3 nucleotides: TGTGCCAGCAGCCCGGGACAGAATAATTCACCCCTCCACTTT. This chain connects TRBV7-9 to TRBJ1-6; 7 bases match TRBD1. CDR3 length: 14 amino acids. V dropped 5 bases and J dropped 5; count of bases not matched to a gene: 3. Per the germline V gene, CDR1 is SEHNR and CDR2 is FQNEAQ (reference sequence).

The chain joins TRBV6-1 to TRBJ1-2; 9 nucleotides line up with TRBD1. CDR1 MNHNS and CDR2 SASEGT come from the germline V gene. After removal of 0 bases from V and 8 bases from J, the junction contained 10 bases not matched to a gene. CDR3 length: 16 amino acids. The CDR3 here is CASSEAHRGPLMGYTF. CDR3 sequence (DNA): TGTGCCAGCAGTGAAGCCCACAGGGGGCCGTTAATGGGCTACACCTTC.

The chain is built from TRBV12-3 or TRBV12-4 and TRBJ2-2; D is undetermined. Trimming stripped 3 bases from V and 6 bases from J, with 8 bases between. The CDR3 has 13 residues. This CDR3 is CASSLSRAGELFF. The CDR3 region has the DNA TGTGCCAGCAGTTTGTCTCGCGCCGGGGAGCTGTTTTTT.

The chain links TRBV7-9 to TRBJ2-6; a weak D match, TRBD2 (7 bases). The CDR3 extends over 18 amino acids. V lost 5 bases and J 4 bases, leaving 21 bases between the germline ends. The germline V gene encodes CDR1 SEHNR and CDR2 FQNEAQ (reference sequence). Written as DNA, the CDR3 is TGTGCCAGCAGCACCCCCCTGGGGGGGGCTTCGGGGGCCAACGTCCTGACTTTC. This sequence encodes CASSTPLGGASGANVLTF.

A note on this clone: Other DNA variants within this sample encode the same CDR3. V is TRBV7-9 and J is TRBJ2-3, with D perhaps matching TRBD2 (6 bases). Germline CDR1 and CDR2: SEHNR and FQNEAQ (reference sequence). The CDR3 sequence is 15 residues long. Deletions cut 3 bases from V and 2 bases from J, with 12 bases between. The CDR3 is CASSLAGGPTDTQYF. CDR3 sequence (DNA): TGTGCCAGCAGCTTGGCCGGGGGTCCCACAGATACGCAGTATTTT.

The V and J genes are TRBV5-4 and TRBJ2-5; weak D call: TRBD2 (5 bases). This CDR3 contains 15 residues. Trimming pared 0 bases from V and 5 bases from J, leaving 14 bases between. The germline V gene encodes CDR1 SGHNT and CDR2 YYREEE (reference sequence). The CDR3 reads CASSLGGPMSETQYF. The DNA for the CDR3 is TGTGCCAGCAGCTTGGGAGGGCCTATGAGTGAGACCCAGTACTTC.

The V gene is TRBV15, the J gene TRBJ2-7; 10 nucleotides align to TRBD2. The CDR3 totals 17 residues. Germline-derived CDR1 and CDR2 are LNHNV and YYDKDF (reference sequence). J gave up 1 base and V 1 base, and 7 bases lay outside the gene matches. The CDR3 nucleotides are TGTGCCACCAGCAGAGTGTTGAGCGGGGGGGCTTCCTACGAGCAGTACTTC. This codes for CATSRVLSGGASYEQYF.

The chain employs TRBV7-9 and TRBJ2-7, with 7 bases fitting TRBD1. The V gene end was trimmed by 4 bases and the J gene end by 3 bases; junction bases not matched to a gene: 3. CDR3 length: 13 amino acids. CDR1 SEHNR and CDR2 FQNEAQ come from the germline V gene (reference sequence). In nucleotides, the CDR3 is TGTGCCAGCAGCTGGACAGGAGTCTACGAGCAGTACTTC. The encoded protein is CASSWTGVYEQYF.

The rearrangement joins TRBV6-6 to TRBJ1-1; D may be TRBD1 (5 bases). CDR1 MNHNY and CDR2 SVGAGI come from the germline V gene (reference sequence). CDR3 length: 14 residues. Deletions cut 7 bases from V and 6 bases from J, with 18 bases between. The CDR3 DNA reads TGTGCCAGCACAAAAAGGAGGGGAGACGCTGAAGCTTTCTTT. This translates into CASTKRRGDAEAFF.

A word on this clone: Within the sample, other DNA sequences also encode this same CDR3. As DNA, the CDR3 is TGTGCCAGCAGTCTAAACAGGGGGGAGACCCAGTACTTC. As protein: CASSLNRGETQYF. This sequence joins TRBV12-3 or TRBV12-4 and TRBJ2-5; TRBD1 matches at 8 bases. The CDR3 length is 13 residues. The V segment lost 5 bases and the J segment 5 bases; nucleotides outside the gene matches: 4.

V usage is TRBV18 and J usage is TRBJ1-1, with TRBD1 matching 9 bases. J lost 3 bases, V lost 3 bases, and 5 bases had no gene match. CDR3 length: 15 residues. The V gene's germline CDR1 is KGHSH and CDR2 LQKENI. CDR3 DNA sequence: TGTGCCAGCTCACCGGGGACAGGGAGATACACTGAAGCTTTCTTT. This codes for CASSPGTGRYTEAFF.

The gene calls are TRBV7-8 and TRBJ1-6; D gene unclear. V gave up 5 bases and J gave up 0 bases, with 17 bases separating them. The CDR3 runs to 18 residues. CDR1 is SGHVS, CDR2 FQNEAQ, per germline. CDR3 sequence: CASSNPLSKSSYNSPLHF. Written as DNA, the CDR3 is TGTGCCAGCAGCAACCCTCTTTCGAAGAGCTCCTATAATTCACCCCTCCACTTT.

Worth noting for this clone: At one boundary the junction diverges from the germline segment, which might be a read error. The chain carries TRBV7-9 and TRBJ1-4; 7 bases fit TRBD1. The CDR3 has 15 amino acids. The germline V gene encodes CDR1 SEHNR and CDR2 FQNEAQ (reference sequence). CDR3 sequence: CASSTGTALNEKLFF. The CDR3 DNA reads TGCGCCAGCAGCACAGGGACAGCTCTGAATGAAAAACTGTTTTTT.